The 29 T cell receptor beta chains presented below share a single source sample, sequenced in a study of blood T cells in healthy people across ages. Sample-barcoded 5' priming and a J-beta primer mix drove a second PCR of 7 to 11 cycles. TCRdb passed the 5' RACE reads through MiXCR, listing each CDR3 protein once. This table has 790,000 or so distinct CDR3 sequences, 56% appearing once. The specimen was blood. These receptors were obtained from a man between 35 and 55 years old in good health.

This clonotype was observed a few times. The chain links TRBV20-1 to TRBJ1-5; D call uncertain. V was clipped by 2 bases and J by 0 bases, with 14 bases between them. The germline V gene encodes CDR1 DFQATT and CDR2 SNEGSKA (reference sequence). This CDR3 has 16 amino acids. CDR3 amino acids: CSARPIETYSNQPQHF. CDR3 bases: TGCAGTGCTAGACCGATTGAGACTTATAGCAATCAGCCCCAGCATTTT.

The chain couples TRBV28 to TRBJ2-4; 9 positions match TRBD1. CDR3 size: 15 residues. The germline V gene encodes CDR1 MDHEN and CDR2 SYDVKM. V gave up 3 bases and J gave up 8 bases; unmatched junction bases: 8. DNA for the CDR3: TGTGCCAGCAGTTTGTTCTGGGACAGGGAATACATTCAGTACTTC. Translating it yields CASSLFWDREYIQYF.

The CDR3 loop reads CASSLAKGSSYEQYF. The CDR3 DNA is TGTGCCAGCAGCTTGGCGAAAGGGAGCTCCTACGAGCAGTACTTC. The chain carries TRBV7-2 and TRBJ2-7; D might be TRBD2 (5 bases). The germline V gene encodes CDR1 SGHTA and CDR2 FQGNSA. V gave up 3 bases and J gave up 0 bases, with 12 bases separating them. The CDR3 is made up of 15 amino acids.

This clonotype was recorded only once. The CDR3 here is CASSHAAIGRDGYTF. The CDR3 DNA sequence: TGTGCCAGCAGCCATGCCGCGATCGGACGGGATGGCTACACCTTC. The V and J genes are TRBV7-9 and TRBJ1-2, with no clear D. Germline V gene sequence: CDR1 SEHNR, CDR2 FQNEAQ (reference sequence). V was shortened by 5 bases and J by 6 bases, with 19 bases between the two germline ends. The CDR3 covers 15 residues.

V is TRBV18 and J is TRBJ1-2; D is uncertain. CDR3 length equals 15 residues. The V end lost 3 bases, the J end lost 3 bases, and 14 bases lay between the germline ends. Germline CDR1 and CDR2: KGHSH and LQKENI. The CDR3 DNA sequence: TGTGCCAGCTCACCCATACACCTAGGAGACTATGGCTACACCTTC. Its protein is CASSPIHLGDYGYTF.

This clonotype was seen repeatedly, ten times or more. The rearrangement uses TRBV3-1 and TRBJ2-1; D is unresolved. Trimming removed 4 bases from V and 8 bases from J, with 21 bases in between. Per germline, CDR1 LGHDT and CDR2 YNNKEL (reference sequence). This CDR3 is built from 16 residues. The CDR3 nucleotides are TGTGCCAGCAGCCCACTCGGCCTGAGAGGTATCGATGAGCAGTTCTTC. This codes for CASSPLGLRGIDEQFF.

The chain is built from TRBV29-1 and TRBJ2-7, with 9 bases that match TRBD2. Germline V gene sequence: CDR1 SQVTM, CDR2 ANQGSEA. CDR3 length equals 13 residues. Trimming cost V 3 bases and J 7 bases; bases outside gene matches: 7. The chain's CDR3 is CSVDTSGYNEQYF. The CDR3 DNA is TGCAGCGTTGACACTAGCGGGTACAATGAGCAGTACTTC.

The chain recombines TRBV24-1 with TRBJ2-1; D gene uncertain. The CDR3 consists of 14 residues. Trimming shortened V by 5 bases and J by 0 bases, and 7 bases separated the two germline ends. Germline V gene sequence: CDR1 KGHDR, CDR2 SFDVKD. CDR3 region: CATSARFSYNEQFF. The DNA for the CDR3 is TGTGCCACCAGTGCCAGATTCTCCTACAATGAGCAGTTCTTC.

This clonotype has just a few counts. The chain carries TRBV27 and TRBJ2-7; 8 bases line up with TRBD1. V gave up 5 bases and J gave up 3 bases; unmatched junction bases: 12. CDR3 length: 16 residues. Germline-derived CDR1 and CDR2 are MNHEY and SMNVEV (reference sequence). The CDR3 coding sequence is TGTGCCAGCAGTCTATATCAGGGGGCTATATTCTACGAGCAGTACTTC. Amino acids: CASSLYQGAIFYEQYF.

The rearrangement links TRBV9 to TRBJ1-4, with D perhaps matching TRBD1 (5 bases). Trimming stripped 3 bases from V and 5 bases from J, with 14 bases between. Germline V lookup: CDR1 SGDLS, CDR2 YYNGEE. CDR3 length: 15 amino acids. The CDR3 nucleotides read TGTGCCAGCAGCGCAGTGTCTGGGGCGAATGAAAAACTGTTTTTT. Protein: CASSAVSGANEKLFF. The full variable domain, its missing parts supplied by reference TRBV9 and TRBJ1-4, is DSGVTQTPKHLITATGQRVTLRCSPRSGDLSVYWYQQSLDQGLQFLIQYYNGEERAKGNILERFSAQQFPDLHSELNLSSLELGDSALYFCASSAVSGANEKLFFGSGTQLSVL.

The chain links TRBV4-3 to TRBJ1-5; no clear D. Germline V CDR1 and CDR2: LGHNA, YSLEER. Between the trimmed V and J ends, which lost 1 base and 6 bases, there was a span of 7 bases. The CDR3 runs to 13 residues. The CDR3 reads CASSQGSGQPQHF. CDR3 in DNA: TGCGCCAGCAGCCAAGGGTCCGGTCAGCCCCAGCATTTT.

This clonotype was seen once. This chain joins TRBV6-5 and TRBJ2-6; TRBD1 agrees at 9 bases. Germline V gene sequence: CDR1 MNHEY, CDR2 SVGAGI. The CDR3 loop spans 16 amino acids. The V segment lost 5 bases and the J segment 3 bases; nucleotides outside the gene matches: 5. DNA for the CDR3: TGTGCCAGCAGTACGGGACAGGGACGTGGGGCCAACGTCCTGACTTTC. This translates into CASSTGQGRGANVLTF.

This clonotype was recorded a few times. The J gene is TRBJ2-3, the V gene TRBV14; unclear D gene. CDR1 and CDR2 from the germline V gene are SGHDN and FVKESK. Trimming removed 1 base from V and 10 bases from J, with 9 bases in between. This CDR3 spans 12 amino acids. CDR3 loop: CASSQVGGPQYF. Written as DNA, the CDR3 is TGTGCCAGCAGCCAAGTCGGCGGTCCGCAGTATTTT.

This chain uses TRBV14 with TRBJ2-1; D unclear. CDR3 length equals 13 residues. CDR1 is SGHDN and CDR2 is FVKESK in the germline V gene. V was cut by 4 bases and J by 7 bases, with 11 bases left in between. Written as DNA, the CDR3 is TGTGCCAGCAGCCTACGGAATTGGAATGAGCAGTTCTTC. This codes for CASSLRNWNEQFF.

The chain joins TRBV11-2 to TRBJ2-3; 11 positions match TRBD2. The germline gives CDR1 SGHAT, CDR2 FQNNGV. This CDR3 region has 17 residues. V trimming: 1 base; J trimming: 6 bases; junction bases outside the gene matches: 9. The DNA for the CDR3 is TGTGCCAGCAGCTTAGTTGGTAGCGGGGGGGTATCGGATACGCAGTATTTT. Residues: CASSLVGSGGVSDTQYF.

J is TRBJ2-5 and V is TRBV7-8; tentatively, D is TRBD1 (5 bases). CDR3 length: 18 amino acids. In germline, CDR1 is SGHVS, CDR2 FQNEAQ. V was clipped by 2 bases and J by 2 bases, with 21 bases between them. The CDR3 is CASSLNVGAVVNQETQYF. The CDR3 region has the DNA TGTGCCAGCAGCTTAAACGTAGGGGCAGTCGTAAATCAAGAGACCCAGTACTTC. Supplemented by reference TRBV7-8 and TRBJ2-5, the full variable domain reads GAGVSQSPRYKVAKRGQDVALRCDPISGHVSLFWYQQALGQGPEFLTYFQNEAQLDKSGLPSDRFFAERPEGSVSTLKIQRTQQEDSAVYLCASSLNVGAVVNQETQYFGPGTRLLVL.

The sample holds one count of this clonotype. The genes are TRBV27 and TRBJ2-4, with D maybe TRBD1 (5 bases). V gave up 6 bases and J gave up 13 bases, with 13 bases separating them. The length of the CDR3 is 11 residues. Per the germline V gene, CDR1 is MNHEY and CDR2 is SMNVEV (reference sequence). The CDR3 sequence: CASSQGWKQYF. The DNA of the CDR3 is TGTGCCAGCAGCCAGGGTTGGAAGCAGTACTTC.

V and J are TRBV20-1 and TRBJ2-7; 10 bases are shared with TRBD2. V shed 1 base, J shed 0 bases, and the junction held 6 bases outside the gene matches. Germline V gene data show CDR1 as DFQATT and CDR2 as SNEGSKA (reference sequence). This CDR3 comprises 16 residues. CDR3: CSARAQTSGYSYEQYF. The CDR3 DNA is TGCAGTGCTAGAGCTCAGACTAGCGGGTACTCCTACGAGCAGTACTTC.

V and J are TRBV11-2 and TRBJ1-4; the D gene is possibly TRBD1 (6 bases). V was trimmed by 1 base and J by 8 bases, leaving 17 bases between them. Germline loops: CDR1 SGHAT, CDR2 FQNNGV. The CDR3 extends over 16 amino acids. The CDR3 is CASSLGFTGQIEKLFF. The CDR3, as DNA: TGTGCCAGCAGCTTAGGTTTTACAGGGCAAATCGAAAAACTGTTTTTT.

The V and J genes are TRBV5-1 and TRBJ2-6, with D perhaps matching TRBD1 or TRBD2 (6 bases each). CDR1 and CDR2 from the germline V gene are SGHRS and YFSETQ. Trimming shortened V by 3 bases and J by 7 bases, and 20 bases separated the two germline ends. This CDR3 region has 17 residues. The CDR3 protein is CASSSLGGRGGANVLTF. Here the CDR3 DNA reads TGCGCCAGCAGCTCGTTAGGGGGGCGCGGAGGAGCCAACGTCCTGACTTTC.

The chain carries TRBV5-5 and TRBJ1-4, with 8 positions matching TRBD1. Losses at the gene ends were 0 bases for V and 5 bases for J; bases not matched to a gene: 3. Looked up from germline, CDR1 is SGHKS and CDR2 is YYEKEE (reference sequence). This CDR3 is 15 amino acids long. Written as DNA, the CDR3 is TGTGCCAGCAGCTTGGCTAGGACAGGGAATGAAAAACTGTTTTTT. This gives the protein CASSLARTGNEKLFF.

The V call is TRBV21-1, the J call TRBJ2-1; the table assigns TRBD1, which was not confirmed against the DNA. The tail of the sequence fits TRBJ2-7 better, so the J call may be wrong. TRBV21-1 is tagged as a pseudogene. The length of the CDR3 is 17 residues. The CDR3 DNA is TGTGCCAGCAGCAAAGGAGGGGGGGACAGGGGTTCATACGAGCAGTACTTC. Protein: CASSKGGGDRGSYEQYF.

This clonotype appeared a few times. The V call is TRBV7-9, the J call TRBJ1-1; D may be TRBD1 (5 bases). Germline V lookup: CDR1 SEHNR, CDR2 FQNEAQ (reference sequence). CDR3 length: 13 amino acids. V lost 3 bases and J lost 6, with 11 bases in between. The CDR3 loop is CASSFGHSAEAFF. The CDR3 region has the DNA TGTGCCAGCAGCTTCGGACATAGCGCTGAAGCTTTCTTT.

For the CDR3, the DNA is TGTGCCAGCAGTTTATCCTTCCTCGAGTACGAGCAGTACTTC. It translates to CASSLSFLEYEQYF. The chain is built from TRBV28 and TRBJ2-7; D gene uncertain. V lost 1 base and J 4 bases, leaving 11 bases between the germline ends. Germline assignment: CDR1 MDHEN and CDR2 SYDVKM. This CDR3 contains 14 residues. Together with reference TRBV28 and TRBJ2-7, the CDR3 gives the full variable domain: DVKVTQSSRYLVKRTGEKVFLECVQDMDHENMFWYRQDPGLGLRLIYFSYDVKMKEKGDIPEGYSVSREKKERFSLILESASTNQTSMYLCASSLSFLEYEQYFGPGTRLTVT.

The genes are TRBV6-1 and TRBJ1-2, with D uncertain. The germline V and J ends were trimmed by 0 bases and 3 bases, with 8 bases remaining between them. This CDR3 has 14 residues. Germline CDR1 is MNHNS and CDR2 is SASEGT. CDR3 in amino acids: CASSEAGQDYGYTF. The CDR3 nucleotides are TGTGCCAGCAGTGAAGCTGGGCAGGACTATGGCTACACCTTC.

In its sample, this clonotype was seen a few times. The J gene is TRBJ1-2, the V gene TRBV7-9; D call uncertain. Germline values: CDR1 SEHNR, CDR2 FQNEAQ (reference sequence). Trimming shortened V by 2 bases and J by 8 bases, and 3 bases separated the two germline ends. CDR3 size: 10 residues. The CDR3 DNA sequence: TGTGCCAGCAGCTTACAAGGCTACACCTTC. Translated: CASSLQGYTF. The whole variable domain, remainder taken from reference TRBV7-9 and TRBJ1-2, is DTGVSQNPRHKITKRGQNVTFRCDPISEHNRLYWYRQTLGQGPEFLTYFQNEAQLEKSRLLSDRFSAERPKGSFSTLEIQRTEQGDSAMYLCASSLQGYTFGSGTRLTVV.

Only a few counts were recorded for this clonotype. CDR3 residues: CASSQYRASPLHF. CDR3 coding DNA: TGTGCCAGCAGCCAATACAGGGCTTCACCCCTCCACTTT. This rearrangement joins TRBV11-1 to TRBJ1-6; tentatively, D is TRBD1 (6 bases). The V gene's germline CDR1 is SGHAT and CDR2 FQDESV (reference sequence). Trimming took 5 bases from V and 9 from J, leaving 11 bases between them. This CDR3 is built from 13 residues.

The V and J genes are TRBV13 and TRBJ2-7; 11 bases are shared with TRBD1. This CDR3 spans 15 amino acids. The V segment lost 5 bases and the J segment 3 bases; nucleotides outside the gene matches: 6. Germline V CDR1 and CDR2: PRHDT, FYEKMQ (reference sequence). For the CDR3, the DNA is TGTGCCAGCAGCATGGGACAGGGGGGCGGCTACGAGCAGTACTTC. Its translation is CASSMGQGGGYEQYF. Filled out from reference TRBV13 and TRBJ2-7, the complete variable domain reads AAGVIQSPRHLIKEKRETATLKCYPIPRHDTVYWYQQGPGQDPQFLISFYEKMQSDKGSIPDRFSAQQFSDYHSELNMSSLELGDSALYFCASSMGQGGGYEQYFGPGTRLTVT.

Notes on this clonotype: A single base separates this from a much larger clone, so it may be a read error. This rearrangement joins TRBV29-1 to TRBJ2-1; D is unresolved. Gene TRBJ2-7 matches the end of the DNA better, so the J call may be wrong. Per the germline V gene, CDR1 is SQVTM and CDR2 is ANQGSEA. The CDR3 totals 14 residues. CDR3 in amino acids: CSVESENSYNEQYF. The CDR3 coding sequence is TGCAGCGTTGAAAGCGAGAACTCCTACAATGAGCAGTACTTC.